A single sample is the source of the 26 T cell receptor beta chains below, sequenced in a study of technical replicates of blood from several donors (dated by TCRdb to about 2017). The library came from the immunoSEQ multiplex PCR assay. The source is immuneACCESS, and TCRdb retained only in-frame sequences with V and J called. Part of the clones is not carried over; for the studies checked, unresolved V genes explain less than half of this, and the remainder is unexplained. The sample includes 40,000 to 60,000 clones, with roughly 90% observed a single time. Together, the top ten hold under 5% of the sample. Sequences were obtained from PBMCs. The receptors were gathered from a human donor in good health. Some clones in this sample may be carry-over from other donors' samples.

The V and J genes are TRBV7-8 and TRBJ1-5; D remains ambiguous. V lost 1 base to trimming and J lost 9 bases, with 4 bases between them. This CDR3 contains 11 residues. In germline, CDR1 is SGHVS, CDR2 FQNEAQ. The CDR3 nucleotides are TGTGCCAGCAGCTTAGGAGGGCCCCAGCATTTT. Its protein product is CASSLGGPQHF.

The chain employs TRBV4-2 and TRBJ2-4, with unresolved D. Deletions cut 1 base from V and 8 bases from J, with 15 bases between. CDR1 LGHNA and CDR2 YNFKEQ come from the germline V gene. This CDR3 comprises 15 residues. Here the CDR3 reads CASSQARSPVDIQYF. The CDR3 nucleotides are TGTGCCAGCAGCCAAGCCCGGTCCCCGGTAGACATTCAGTACTTC.

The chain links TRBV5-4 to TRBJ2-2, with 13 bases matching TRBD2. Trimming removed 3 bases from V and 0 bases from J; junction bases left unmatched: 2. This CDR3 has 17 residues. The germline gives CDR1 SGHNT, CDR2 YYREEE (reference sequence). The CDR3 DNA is TGTGCCAGCAGCTCCGGGACTAGCGGGACGAACACCGGGGAGCTGTTTTTT. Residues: CASSSGTSGTNTGELFF.

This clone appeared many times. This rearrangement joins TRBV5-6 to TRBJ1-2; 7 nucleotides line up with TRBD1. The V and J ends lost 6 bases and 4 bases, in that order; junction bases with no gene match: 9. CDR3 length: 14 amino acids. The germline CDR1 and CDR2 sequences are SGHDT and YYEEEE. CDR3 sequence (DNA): TGTGCCAGCAACTTAGAGACAGGGTTCTATGGCTACACCTTC. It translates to CASNLETGFYGYTF.

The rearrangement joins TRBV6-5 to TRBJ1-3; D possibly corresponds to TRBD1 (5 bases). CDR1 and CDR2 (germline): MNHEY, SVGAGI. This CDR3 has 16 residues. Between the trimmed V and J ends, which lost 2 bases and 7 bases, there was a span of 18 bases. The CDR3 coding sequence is TGTGCCAGCAGTTACAGGGGCCCTCTTCTGGGGAACACCATATATTTT. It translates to CASSYRGPLLGNTIYF.

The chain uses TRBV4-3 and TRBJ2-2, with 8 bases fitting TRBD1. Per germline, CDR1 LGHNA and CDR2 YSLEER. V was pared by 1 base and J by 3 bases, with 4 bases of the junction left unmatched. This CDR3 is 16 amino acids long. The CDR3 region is CASSQGQGWYTGELFF. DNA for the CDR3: TGCGCCAGCAGCCAAGGACAGGGGTGGTACACCGGGGAGCTGTTTTTT.

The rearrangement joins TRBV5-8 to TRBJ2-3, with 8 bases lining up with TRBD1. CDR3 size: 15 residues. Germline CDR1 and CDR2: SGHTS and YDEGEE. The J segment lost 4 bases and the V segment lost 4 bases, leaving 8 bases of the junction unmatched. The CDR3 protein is CASSPGQAPSDTQYF. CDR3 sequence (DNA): TGTGCCAGCAGCCCGGGACAGGCCCCTTCAGATACGCAGTATTTT.

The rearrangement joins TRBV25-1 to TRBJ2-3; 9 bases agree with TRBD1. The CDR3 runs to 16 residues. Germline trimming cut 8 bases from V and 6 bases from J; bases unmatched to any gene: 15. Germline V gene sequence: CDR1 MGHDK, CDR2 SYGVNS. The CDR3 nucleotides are TGTGCCAGCTCCCCCCAAGACAGGGGGTGGTTGGATACGCAGTATTTT. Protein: CASSPQDRGWLDTQYF.

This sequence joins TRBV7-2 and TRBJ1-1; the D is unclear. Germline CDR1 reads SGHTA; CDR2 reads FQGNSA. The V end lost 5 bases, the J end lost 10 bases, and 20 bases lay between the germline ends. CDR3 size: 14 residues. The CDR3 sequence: CASSPNSAGSRAFF. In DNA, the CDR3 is TGTGCCAGCAGCCCTAATTCGGCGGGATCAAGAGCTTTCTTT.

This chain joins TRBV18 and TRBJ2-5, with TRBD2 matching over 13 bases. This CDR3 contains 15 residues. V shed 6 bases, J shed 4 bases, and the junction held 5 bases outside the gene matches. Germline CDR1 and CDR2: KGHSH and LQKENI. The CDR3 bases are TGTGCCAGCTCGCGGACTAGCGGGAGTTCAGAGACCCAGTACTTC. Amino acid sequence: CASSRTSGSSETQYF.

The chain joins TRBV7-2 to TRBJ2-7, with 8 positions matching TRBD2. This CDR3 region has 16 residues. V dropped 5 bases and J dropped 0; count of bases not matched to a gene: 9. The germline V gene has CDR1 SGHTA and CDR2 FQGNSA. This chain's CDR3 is CASSPGTGTSSYEQYF. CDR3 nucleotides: TGTGCCAGCAGCCCAGGCACCGGGACTAGCTCCTACGAGCAGTACTTC. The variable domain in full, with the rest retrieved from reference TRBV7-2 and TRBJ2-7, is GAGVSQSPSNKVTEKGKDVELRCDPISGHTALYWYRQSLGQGLEFLIYFQGNSAPDKSGLPSDRFSAERTGGSVSTLTIQRTQQEDSAVYLCASSPGTGTSSYEQYFGPGTRLTVT.

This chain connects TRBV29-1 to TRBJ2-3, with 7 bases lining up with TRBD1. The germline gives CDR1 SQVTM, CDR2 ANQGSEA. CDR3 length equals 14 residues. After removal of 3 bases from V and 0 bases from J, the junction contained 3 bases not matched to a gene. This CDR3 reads CSVDQQGSTDTQYF. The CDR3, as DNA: TGCAGCGTTGACCAACAGGGGAGCACAGATACGCAGTATTTT.

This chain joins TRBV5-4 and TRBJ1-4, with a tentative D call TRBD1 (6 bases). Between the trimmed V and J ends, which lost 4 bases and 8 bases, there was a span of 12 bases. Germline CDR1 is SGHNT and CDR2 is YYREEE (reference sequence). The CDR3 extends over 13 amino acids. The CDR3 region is CASSTRGGEKLFF. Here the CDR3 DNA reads TGTGCCAGCAGCACTAGGGGGGGGGAAAAACTGTTTTTT.

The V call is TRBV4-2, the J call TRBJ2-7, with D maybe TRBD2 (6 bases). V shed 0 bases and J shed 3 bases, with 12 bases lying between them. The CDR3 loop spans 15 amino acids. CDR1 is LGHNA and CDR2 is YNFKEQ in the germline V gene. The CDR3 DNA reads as TGTGCCAGCAGCCAAGATCCTAGCGAGAACTACGAGCAGTACTTC. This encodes CASSQDPSENYEQYF.

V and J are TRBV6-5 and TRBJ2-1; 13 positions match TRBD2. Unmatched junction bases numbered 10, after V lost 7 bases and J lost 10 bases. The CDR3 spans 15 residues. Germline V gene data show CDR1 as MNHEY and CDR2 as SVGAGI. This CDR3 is CASNRLAGGPWEQFF. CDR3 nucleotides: TGTGCCAGCAACCGACTAGCGGGAGGTCCTTGGGAGCAGTTCTTC.

The CDR3 coding sequence is TGTGCCAGCAGCTTGGGGACTAAAAAAGAGACCCAGTACTTC. It encodes CASSLGTKKETQYF. The rearrangement uses TRBV5-4 and TRBJ2-5, with D possibly matching TRBD2 (6 bases). CDR3 length: 14 amino acids. Deletions cut 0 bases from V and 3 bases from J, with 9 bases between. From germline, CDR1 is SGHNT and CDR2 YYREEE (reference sequence).

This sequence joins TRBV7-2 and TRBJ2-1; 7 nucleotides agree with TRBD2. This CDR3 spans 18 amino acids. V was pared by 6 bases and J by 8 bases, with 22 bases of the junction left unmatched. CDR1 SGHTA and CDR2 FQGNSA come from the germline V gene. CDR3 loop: CASRPPGSTSTWSDEQFF. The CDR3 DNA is TGTGCCAGCAGACCGCCGGGATCGACTAGCACTTGGAGTGATGAGCAGTTCTTC.

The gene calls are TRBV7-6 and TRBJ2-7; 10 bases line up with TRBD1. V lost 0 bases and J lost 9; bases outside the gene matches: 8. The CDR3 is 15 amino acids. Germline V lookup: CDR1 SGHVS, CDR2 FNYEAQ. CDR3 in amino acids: CASSLADDRTGGQYF. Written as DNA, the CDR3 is TGTGCCAGCAGCTTAGCAGACGACAGGACAGGGGGGCAGTACTTC.

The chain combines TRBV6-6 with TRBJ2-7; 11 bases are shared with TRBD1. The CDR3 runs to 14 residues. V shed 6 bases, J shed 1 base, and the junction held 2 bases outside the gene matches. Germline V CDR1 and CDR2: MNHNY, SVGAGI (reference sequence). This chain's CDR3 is CASRGTGGSYEQYF. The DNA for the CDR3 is TGTGCCAGCAGGGGGACAGGGGGGTCCTACGAGCAGTACTTC.

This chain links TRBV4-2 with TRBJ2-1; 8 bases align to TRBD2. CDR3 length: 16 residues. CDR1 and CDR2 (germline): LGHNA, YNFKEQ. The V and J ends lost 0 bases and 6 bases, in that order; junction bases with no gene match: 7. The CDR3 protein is CASSQDPGGAFNEQFF. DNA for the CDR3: TGTGCCAGCAGCCAAGATCCGGGGGGGGCCTTCAATGAGCAGTTCTTC.

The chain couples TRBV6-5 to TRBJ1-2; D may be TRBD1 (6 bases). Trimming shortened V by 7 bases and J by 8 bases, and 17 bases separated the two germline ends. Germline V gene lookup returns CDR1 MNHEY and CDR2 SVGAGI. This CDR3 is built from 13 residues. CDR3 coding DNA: TGTGCCAGCACCTACGACAGGTTAGAAGGCTACACCTTC. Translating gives CASTYDRLEGYTF.

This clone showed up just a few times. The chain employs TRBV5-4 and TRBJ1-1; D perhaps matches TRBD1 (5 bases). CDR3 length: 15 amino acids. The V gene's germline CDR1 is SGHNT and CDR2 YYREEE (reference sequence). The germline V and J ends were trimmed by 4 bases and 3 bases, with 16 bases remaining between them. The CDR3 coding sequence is TGTGCCAGCAGCCGCCCGGGGGGTGGGTACACTGAAGCTTTCTTT. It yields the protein CASSRPGGGYTEAFF.

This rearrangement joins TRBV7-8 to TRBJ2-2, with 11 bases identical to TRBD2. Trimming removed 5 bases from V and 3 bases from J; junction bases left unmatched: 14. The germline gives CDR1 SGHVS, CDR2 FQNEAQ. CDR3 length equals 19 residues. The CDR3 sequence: CASSPSLAGGGWDTGELFF. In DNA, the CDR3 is TGTGCCAGCAGCCCTTCGCTAGCGGGAGGAGGGTGGGACACCGGGGAGCTGTTTTTT.

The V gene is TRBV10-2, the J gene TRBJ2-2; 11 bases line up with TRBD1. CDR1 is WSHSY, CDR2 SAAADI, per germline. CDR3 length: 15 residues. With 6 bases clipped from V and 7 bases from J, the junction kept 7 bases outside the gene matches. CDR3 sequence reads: CASRIGQGADGELFF. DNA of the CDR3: TGCGCCAGCAGAATCGGACAGGGGGCTGACGGGGAGCTGTTTTTT.

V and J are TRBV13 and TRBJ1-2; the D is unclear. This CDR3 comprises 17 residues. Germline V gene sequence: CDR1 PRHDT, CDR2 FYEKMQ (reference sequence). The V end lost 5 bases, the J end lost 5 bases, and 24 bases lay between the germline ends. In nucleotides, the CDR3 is TGTGCCAGCAGCCAAGCCATTCTAGGATATTCTTTTTATGGCTACACCTTC. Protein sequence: CASSQAILGYSFYGYTF.

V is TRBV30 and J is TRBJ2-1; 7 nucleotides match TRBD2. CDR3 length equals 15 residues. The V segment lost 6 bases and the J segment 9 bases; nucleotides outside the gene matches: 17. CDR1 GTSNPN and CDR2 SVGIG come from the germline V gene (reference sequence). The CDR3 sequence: CACIPGGRRSSEQFF. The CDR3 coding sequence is TGTGCCTGCATACCCGGCGGGAGAAGGTCTAGTGAGCAGTTCTTC.